The sequence of this T cell receptor (beta chain) was determined in a study of CXCR3-negative and CXCR3-positive naive CD8 T cells. Study-wide points: Memory CD8+ cells showed much lower diversity, while both naive subsets were comparably high. It was found that naive subsets had comparable surface CD5, and TCR strength was inferred from TRB CDR3 properties. Naive cells that were CXCR3-negative or CXCR3-positive used TRBV-TRBJ genes alike, while memory cells diverged.

UMI-labeled 5' RACE yielded the TRB cDNA libraries. TCRdb re-called the 5' RACE reads and catalogs CDR3 proteins one per entry, DNA excluded. This sample carries 30,000 to 40,000 distinct CDR3 sequences, with roughly 14% going to the ten biggest clones. Note on this clonotype: Antigen: not known.

CD8+ T cell subsets were each sorted in triplicate, a few hundred thousand cells apiece. This CDR3 has 13 amino acids. Germline CDR1 reads DFQATT; CDR2 reads SNEGSKA (reference sequence). The TCR was taken from a human donor in good health. Some clones in this sample may be carry-over from other donors' samples. The J gene is TRBJ1-5, the V gene TRBV20-1; TCRdb returns TRBD1, unconfirmable since there is no DNA. Material: memory CD8+ T cells from blood. CDR3 in amino acids: CSAGGRGNQPQHF.